A selection of T cell receptor beta chains follows, all from one sample in a study of blood T cell repertoires in COVID-19. The data were produced by immunoSEQ multiplex PCR, yet TCRdb's version contains in-frame clones alone and is incomplete. The sample has 65,000 to 70,000 clones, around three quarters seen once. Specimen: peripheral blood. All receptors derive from a man in his 60s with acute or convalescent COVID-19. The CDR3 runs from the conserved cysteine through the conserved F or W. Fields, in order: V gene, D gene, J gene, clone size, CDR3 DNA, CDR3 protein. D genes are given only for firm matches. Clone sizes are given selectively: once, few, many, or a class where the clone is expanded.

v_gene: TRBV11-2
d_gene: -
j_gene: TRBJ2-7
abundance: -
CDR3nt: TGTGCCAGCAGCTTAGTTCCGGCGGGCGCCTTGGATGAGCAGTACTTC
CDR3aa: CASSLVPAGALDEQYF

v_gene: TRBV7-2
d_gene: -
j_gene: TRBJ2-1
abundance: -
CDR3nt: TGTGCCAGCAGCTTAGACTCGGCAGGTTACTACAATGAGCAGTTCTTC
CDR3aa: CASSLDSAGYYNEQFF

v_gene: TRBV2
d_gene: TRBD1
j_gene: TRBJ1-1
abundance: -
CDR3nt: TGTGCCAGCCAGGGGGAGATCACTGAAGCTTTCTTT
CDR3aa: CASQGEITEAFF

v_gene: TRBV6-5
d_gene: -
j_gene: TRBJ1-2
abundance: -
CDR3nt: TGTGCCAGCAGCGCGGGGAGGTTCTATGGCTACACCTTC
CDR3aa: CASSAGRFYGYTF

v_gene: TRBV5-5
d_gene: -
j_gene: TRBJ2-2
abundance: many
CDR3nt: TGTGCCAGCAGCTTGATTCCAGGTTTGGCGACCGGGGAGCTGTTTTTT
CDR3aa: CASSLIPGLATGELFF

v_gene: TRBV6-5
d_gene: -
j_gene: TRBJ1-3
abundance: -
CDR3nt: TGTGCCAGCAAGGGCGGGTACTCTGGAAACACCATATATTTT
CDR3aa: CASKGGYSGNTIYF

v_gene: TRBV19
d_gene: -
j_gene: TRBJ1-1
abundance: -
CDR3nt: TGTGCCAGTAAGCAGAACACTGAAGCTTTCTTT
CDR3aa: CASKQNTEAFF

v_gene: TRBV7-9
d_gene: -
j_gene: TRBJ1-4
abundance: -
CDR3nt: TGTGCCAGCAGCTTAGGAGGCGGAGGAGGTGAAAAACTGTTTTTT
CDR3aa: CASSLGGGGGEKLFF

v_gene: TRBV12-3/TRBV12-4
d_gene: -
j_gene: TRBJ2-7
abundance: once
CDR3nt: TGTGCCAGCAGCACGATCCGCGACGAGCAGTACTTC
CDR3aa: CASSTIRDEQYF

v_gene: TRBV7-3
d_gene: -
j_gene: TRBJ2-1
abundance: -
CDR3nt: TGTGCCAGCAGCCCGGACTCGAAGCGGTCCGATGAGCAGTTCTTC
CDR3aa: CASSPDSKRSDEQFF

v_gene: TRBV5-8
d_gene: -
j_gene: TRBJ1-4
abundance: once
CDR3nt: TGTGCCAGCAGCTTGGCAGGGTGGATGGAAAAACTGTTTTTT
CDR3aa: CASSLAGWMEKLFF

v_gene: TRBV20-1
d_gene: TRBD1
j_gene: TRBJ1-5
abundance: -
CDR3nt: TGCAGTGCTAGTTTGTCCGGACAGGGATTTAATCAGCCCCAGCATTTT
CDR3aa: CSASLSGQGFNQPQHF

v_gene: TRBV13
d_gene: TRBD1
j_gene: TRBJ1-3
abundance: -
CDR3nt: TGTGCCAGCAGTCGGCCTAACAGGGGGCGCGGGTCTGGAAACACCATATATTTT
CDR3aa: CASSRPNRGRGSGNTIYF

v_gene: TRBV2
d_gene: -
j_gene: TRBJ1-6
abundance: -
CDR3nt: TGTGCCAGCGGGCGGGATGCATACTCACCCCTCCACTTT
CDR3aa: CASGRDAYSPLHF

v_gene: TRBV11-2
d_gene: TRBD1
j_gene: TRBJ2-7
abundance: -
CDR3nt: TGTGCCAGCAGCCACGACGGGACAGGGACTATCTACGAGCAGTACTTC
CDR3aa: CASSHDGTGTIYEQYF

v_gene: TRBV7-2
d_gene: TRBD1
j_gene: TRBJ2-7
abundance: few
CDR3nt: TGTGCCAGCAGCTTAGATGGGGTGAGGGACAGGGTAAGCTTC
CDR3aa: CASSLDGVRDRVSF

v_gene: TRBV19
d_gene: TRBD1
j_gene: TRBJ1-1
abundance: -
CDR3nt: TGTGCCAGTAGTACAAGGACAGGGTGGGCGTACACTGAAGCTTTCTTT
CDR3aa: CASSTRTGWAYTEAFF

v_gene: TRBV5-1
d_gene: -
j_gene: TRBJ1-4
abundance: few
CDR3nt: TGCGCCAGCAGCTTGGGAAGGGGGACTAACGAAAAACTGTTTTTT
CDR3aa: CASSLGRGTNEKLFF

v_gene: TRBV6-6
d_gene: TRBD2
j_gene: TRBJ2-5
abundance: -
CDR3nt: TGTGCCAGCAGTTACTCTACTAGCGTAGAGACCCAGTACTTC
CDR3aa: CASSYSTSVETQYF

v_gene: TRBV15
d_gene: -
j_gene: TRBJ1-2
abundance: -
CDR3nt: TGTGCCACCAGCAACAGGAACCCGACTAACTATGGCTACACCTTC
CDR3aa: CATSNRNPTNYGYTF